This TCR beta chain stems from a study of blood T cells in healthy people across ages. This clonotype was detected only a few times. The CDR3 runs 14 residues. The V end was cut by 4 bases, the J end by 3 bases, with 11 bases between. CDR1 SGHKS and CDR2 YYEKEE come from the germline V gene (reference sequence). Alongside a J-beta primer mix, a sample-barcoded 5' primer served in a second PCR lasting 7 to 11 cycles. TCRdb reprocessed the 5' RACE reads via MiXCR and lists one record per CDR3 protein. The data hold some 1,500,000 distinct CDR3 sequences, with approximately 43% observed a single time. The sequencing sample was made of blood. The V call is TRBV5-5, the J call TRBJ2-1; D gene unclear. The receptor's source is a woman younger than 30 in good health. The CDR3 reads CASSQKGGYNEQFF. The CDR3 DNA follows: TGTGCCAGCAGCCAGAAGGGCGGCTACAATGAGCAGTTCTTC. Variable domain in full (rest from reference TRBV5-5 and TRBJ2-1): DAGVTQSPTHLIKTRGQQVTLRCSPISGHKSVSWYQQVLGQGPQFIFQYYEKEERGRGNFPDRFSARQFPNYSSELNVNALLLGDSALYLCASSQKGGYNEQFFGPGTRLTVL.